A selection of T cell receptor beta chains follows, all from one sample in a study of blood T cell repertoires in COVID-19. Method: immunoSEQ multiplex PCR; TCRdb's copy keeps in-frame clones and lacks some. The sample carries about 320,000 clones, 86% recorded once. The specimen sequenced was peripheral blood. These receptors all stem from a woman aged 50 to 60 with acute or convalescent COVID-19. CDR3s include the opening cysteine and the closing phenylalanine or tryptophan. The D gene is left open where the match is weak. Size is omitted from some rows. Given values are once, few, many or a class for expanded clones.

TRBV3-1/TRBV3-2	-	TRBJ1-6	-	CASTPEALNSPLHF	TGTGCCAGCACCCCAGAGGCCCTCAATTCACCCCTCCACTTT
TRBV6-5	TRBD2	TRBJ2-7	-	CASSYSFGRYEQYF	TGTGCCAGCAGTTACTCGTTCGGGAGGTACGAGCAGTACTTC
TRBV9	TRBD1	TRBJ1-4	few	CASSAGTATNEKLFF	TGTGCCAGCAGCGCCGGGACAGCAACTAATGAAAAACTGTTTTTT
TRBV5-1	-	TRBJ2-2	few	CASSLDYRDTLTGELFF	TGCGCCAGCAGCTTGGATTACCGGGACACGCTAACCGGGGAGCTGTTTTTT
TRBV2	-	TRBJ1-1	-	CATTFDMNTEAFF	TGTGCCACCACCTTCGACATGAACACTGAAGCTTTCTTT
TRBV6-5	-	TRBJ1-1	few	CASSYLFRGGFEAFF	TGTGCCAGCAGTTACTTGTTTCGGGGGGGATTTGAAGCTTTCTTT
TRBV15	-	TRBJ2-3	-	CATSRDDQDTQYF	TGTGCCACCAGCAGAGATGATCAGGATACGCAGTATTTT
TRBV7-3	-	TRBJ2-3	-	CASSAGGTEADTQYF	TGTGCCAGCAGCGCCGGAGGGACAGAGGCAGATACGCAGTATTTT
TRBV5-4	-	TRBJ2-7	-	CASSLAGGVGSYEQYF	TGTGCCAGCAGCTTGGCCGGGGGAGTAGGATCCTACGAGCAGTACTTC
TRBV19	-	TRBJ2-1	-	CASSSYGQNNEQFF	TGTGCCAGTAGTTCTTATGGACAGAACAATGAGCAGTTCTTC
TRBV10-3	TRBD1	TRBJ1-1	-	CAIRPGTGGPGDTEAFF	TGTGCCATCAGACCCGGGACAGGGGGCCCTGGGGACACTGAAGCTTTCTTT
TRBV4-2	TRBD1	TRBJ1-2	once	CASSQEASTGGGGYTF	TGTGCCAGCAGCCAAGAAGCATCAACAGGGGGCGGTGGCTACACCTTC
TRBV3-1/TRBV3-2	-	TRBJ2-1	-	CASSQVAREQFF	TGTGCCAGCAGCCAAGTGGCCCGTGAGCAGTTCTTC
TRBV6-5	-	TRBJ2-7	-	CASTAYYEQYF	TGTGCCAGCACCGCCTACTACGAGCAGTACTTC